The source of this T cell receptor (beta chain) is a study of T cell responses to AZD1222 COVID-19 vaccine. Only in-frame clones appear in the TCRdb table, and some are missing; sequencing was by immunoSEQ multiplex PCR. The sample has under 150,000 clones; under 95% are singletons. The CDR3 is 13 amino acids. Germline CDR1 reads LGHDT; CDR2 reads YNNKEL (reference sequence). V dropped 0 bases and J dropped 8 bases, with 10 bases sitting between them. As concerns this clone: What it binds is not known.

Notes on the study in general: With dominance at 160-218 and 743-854, vaccine-associated CD4 TCRs spanned spike. Seropositive at baseline were only a handful of AZD1222 recipients. Increases in Spike-specific TCR breadth and depth were seen after two AZD1222 doses.

This chain uses TRBV3-1 (or the pseudogene TRBV3-2) with TRBJ1-1; no definite D call. This TCR came from an adult in good health. This specimen was peripheral blood, taken on day 0 of AZD1222 vaccination. The CDR3 reads CASSQDRYGEAFF. CDR3 coding DNA: TGTGCCAGCAGCCAAGATAGGTACGGGGAAGCTTTCTTT.